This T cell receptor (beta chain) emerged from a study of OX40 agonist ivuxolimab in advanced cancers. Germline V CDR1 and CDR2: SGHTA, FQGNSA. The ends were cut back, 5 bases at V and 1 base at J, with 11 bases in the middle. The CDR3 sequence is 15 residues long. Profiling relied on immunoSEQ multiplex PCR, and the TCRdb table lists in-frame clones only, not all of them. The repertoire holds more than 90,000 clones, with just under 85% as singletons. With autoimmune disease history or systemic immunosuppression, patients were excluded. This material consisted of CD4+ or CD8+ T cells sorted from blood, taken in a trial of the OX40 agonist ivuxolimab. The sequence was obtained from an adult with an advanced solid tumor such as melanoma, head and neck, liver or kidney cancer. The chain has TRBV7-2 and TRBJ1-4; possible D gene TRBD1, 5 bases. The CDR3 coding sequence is TGTGCCAGCAGCCAGGGAGGGAGAACTAATGAAAAACTGTTTTTT. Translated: CASSQGGRTNEKLFF.